The rows below give T cell receptor beta chains drawn from one sample of a study of blood T cell repertoires in COVID-19. Profiled with immunoSEQ multiplex PCR; TCRdb holds only in-frame clones, not every one. The sample yields about 230,000 clones, approximately 90% seen once. Sequences were obtained from PBMCs or T cells enriched from blood (not recorded which). The origin of the receptors is a man between 18 and 29 years old who had recovered from COVID-19. Each CDR3 is given with its conserved first and last residue. The order of the fields is V gene, D gene, clone size, J gene, CDR3 protein, CDR3 DNA. A D gene is named only where the DNA matches it firmly. Rows give clone size only sometimes, using once, few, many, or a class for an expanded clone.

TRBV11-2	-	-	TRBJ2-7	CASSSGLLSYEQYF	TGTGCCAGCAGCTCGGGACTTCTCTCCTACGAGCAGTACTTC
TRBV19	-	-	TRBJ1-6	CASGEGTPLHF	TGTGCCAGTGGAGAGGGTACACCCCTCCACTTT
TRBV5-8	TRBD1	-	TRBJ2-5	CASSPGDRAEETQYF	TGTGCCAGCAGCCCAGGGGACAGGGCTGAGGAGACCCAGTACTTC
TRBV2	-	few	TRBJ2-2	CASNQGSGELFF	TGTGCCAGCAATCAGGGCTCCGGGGAGCTGTTTTTT
TRBV9	TRBD2	-	TRBJ2-1	CASSPIAGSYNEQFF	TGTGCCAGCAGCCCCATAGCGGGGTCCTACAATGAGCAGTTCTTC
TRBV5-1	-	-	TRBJ2-1	CASSSGQGYNEQFF	TGCGCCAGCAGCTCGGGTCAGGGATACAATGAGCAGTTCTTC
TRBV19	TRBD1	-	TRBJ2-5	CASSIGWTGGMRQETQYF	TGTGCCAGTAGTATCGGATGGACAGGGGGCATGAGGCAAGAGACCCAGTACTTC
TRBV19	TRBD2	few	TRBJ2-7	CASSLTGGSPHEQYF	TGTGCCAGTAGTCTGACCGGGGGGAGTCCCCACGAGCAGTACTTC
TRBV5-4	TRBD2	-	TRBJ2-1	CASSSGGPYNEQFF	TGTGCCAGCAGTAGCGGGGGGCCCTACAATGAGCAGTTCTTC
TRBV6-5	-	-	TRBJ1-1	CASSTHNEGEAFF	TGTGCCAGCAGCACGCATAACGAGGGCGAAGCTTTCTTT
TRBV19	-	-	TRBJ2-7	CASSMGRDYEQYF	TGTGCCAGTAGTATGGGCAGAGACTACGAGCAGTACTTC
TRBV5-6	-	-	TRBJ1-1	CASSLGFRAFF	TGTGCCAGCAGCTTGGGTTTTCGGGCTTTCTTT
TRBV21-1	-	-	TRBJ1-1	CASSETGRFAEAFF	TGTGCCAGCAGCGAGACAGGGAGGTTTGCTGAAGCTTTCTTT
TRBV10-3	-	-	TRBJ1-1	CAISQTAMNTEAFF	TGTGCCATCAGTCAGACAGCCATGAACACTGAAGCTTTCTTT
TRBV5-1	-	-	TRBJ2-2	CASRDNANTGELFF	TGCGCCAGCAGGGACAACGCGAACACCGGGGAGCTGTTTTTT
TRBV3-1/TRBV3-2	-	-	TRBJ1-2	CASSQASFGSGHGYGYTF	TGTGCCAGCAGCCAAGCGAGCTTTGGGTCGGGACACGGCTATGGCTACACCTTC
TRBV6-5	-	-	TRBJ2-2	CASEIPGETGELFF	TGTGCCAGCGAAATCCCCGGGGAGACCGGGGAGCTGTTTTTT
TRBV2	TRBD2	-	TRBJ2-1	CASSDSGVNNEQFF	TGTGCCAGCAGCGATAGCGGGGTGAACAATGAGCAGTTCTTC
TRBV27	-	-	TRBJ2-2	CASSFRLARTADTGELFF	TGTGCCAGCAGTTTTCGGTTGGCGAGGACAGCCGACACCGGGGAGCTGTTTTTT
TRBV5-5	-	-	TRBJ2-2	CASSLDPGVTGELFF	TGTGCCAGCAGCTTGGATCCAGGCGTCACCGGGGAGCTGTTTTTT
TRBV19	-	once	TRBJ2-4	CASSIRGSKNIQYF	TGTGCCAGTAGTATTCGGGGGTCCAAAAACATTCAGTACTTC
TRBV5-1	-	-	TRBJ1-5	CASSPGTGNQPQHF	TGCGCCAGCAGCCCGGGGACTGGGAATCAGCCCCAGCATTTT
TRBV19	TRBD1	-	TRBJ2-3	CASHVPGTGTDTQYF	TGTGCCAGTCATGTCCCGGGGACAGGCACAGATACGCAGTATTTT
TRBV4-2	-	-	TRBJ2-5	CASSLKGYGAETQYF	TGTGCCAGCAGCCTTAAAGGCTATGGGGCAGAGACCCAGTACTTC
TRBV27	-	-	TRBJ2-7	CASSLRPSGGALYEQYF	TGTGCCAGCAGTTTACGGCCCTCCGGTGGGGCCCTCTACGAGCAGTACTTC
TRBV7-9	-	-	TRBJ2-1	CASSSGGYNEQFF	TGTGCCAGCTCCTCCGGGGGCTACAATGAGCAGTTCTTC
TRBV7-3	TRBD1	-	TRBJ1-2	CASSYRTGDGYTF	TGTGCCAGCAGTTATAGGACAGGGGATGGCTACACCTTC
TRBV3-1/TRBV3-2	-	-	TRBJ2-1	CASSQALSRGEQFF	TGTGCCAGCAGCCAAGCACTATCTCGTGGTGAGCAGTTCTTC
TRBV28	TRBD1	-	TRBJ1-5	CASSDRVLGNQPQHF	TGTGCCAGCAGTGACAGGGTATTGGGCAATCAGCCCCAGCATTTT
TRBV11-3	TRBD1	-	TRBJ2-7	CASSLEGEARGFYEQYF	TGTGCCAGCAGCTTAGAAGGCGAGGCCAGGGGGTTCTACGAGCAGTACTTC
TRBV7-9	-	-	TRBJ2-2	CASSLFGTGELFF	TGTGCCAGCAGCTTATTCGGTACCGGGGAGCTGTTTTTT
TRBV4-1	TRBD1	-	TRBJ1-2	CASNRDRDNGYTF	TGCGCCAGCAACCGGGACAGGGATAATGGCTATACCTTC
TRBV5-6	-	-	TRBJ2-1	CASSLDRNEQFF	TGTGCCAGCAGCTTGGACAGGAATGAGCAGTTCTTC
TRBV4-2	-	-	TRBJ1-1	CASSQDWSSLTEAFF	TGTGCCAGCAGCCAAGATTGGTCGAGTTTGACTGAAGCTTTCTTT
TRBV6-5	TRBD1	-	TRBJ1-5	CASTDRASNQPQHF	TGTGCCAGCACCGACAGGGCGAGCAATCAGCCCCAGCATTTT
TRBV5-1	-	-	TRBJ2-7	CASSLDPWSNYEQYF	TGCGCCAGCAGCTTGGACCCCTGGAGCAACTACGAGCAGTACTTC
TRBV2	-	-	TRBJ1-5	CASRGSGVYQPQHF	TGTGCCAGCAGGGGGTCAGGGGTTTACCAGCCCCAGCATTTT
TRBV7-7	TRBD2	-	TRBJ2-5	CASSLTSGSGTQYF	TGTGCTAGCAGCTTAACTAGCGGGAGTGGGACCCAGTACTTC
TRBV11-3	-	-	TRBJ2-5	CASSLASGQETQYF	TGTGCCAGCAGCTTAGCATCCGGGCAAGAGACCCAGTACTTC
TRBV29-1	-	-	TRBJ1-4	CSVGPRFSEKLFF	TGCAGCGTCGGCCCGAGGTTTTCTGAAAAACTGTTTTTT
TRBV19	-	few	TRBJ1-4	CASSGWGRTNEKLFF	TGTGCCAGTAGTGGCTGGGGGCGGACTAATGAAAAACTGTTTTTT
TRBV18	-	-	TRBJ1-1	CASSPAEGTEAFF	TGTGCCAGCTCACCGGCCGAGGGCACTGAAGCTTTCTTT
TRBV14	TRBD1	-	TRBJ2-5	CASSQGTGGGKTQYF	TGTGCCAGCAGCCAAGGGACAGGTGGTGGGAAGACCCAGTACTTC
TRBV29-1	-	-	TRBJ1-1	CSVPNTNSSNTEAFF	TGCAGCGTTCCCAACACAAACAGTTCGAACACTGAAGCTTTCTTT
TRBV27	-	-	TRBJ1-2	CASALGVGYGYTF	TGTGCCAGCGCCCTCGGGGTCGGCTATGGCTACACCTTC
TRBV5-1	-	-	TRBJ2-1	CASSPGGSGSYNEQFF	TGCGCCAGCAGCCCAGGGGGTAGCGGCTCCTACAATGAGCAGTTCTTC